The rows below give T cell receptor beta chains drawn from one sample of a study of tumor and adjacent non-tumor tissue in lung cancer. TCRdb redid the calling of the multiplex PCR reads with MiXCR, one entry per CDR3 protein. There are about 60,000 distinct CDR3 sequences in the sample; over 60% occur only once, and under 35% lies in the top ten. The sample consisted of distant non-tumor lung tissue. The source is a man between 65 and 85 years old with non-small cell lung cancer. Both conserved end residues are part of each CDR3. The order of the fields is D gene, clone size, V gene, J gene, CDR3 protein, CDR3 DNA. A D gene is named only where the DNA matches it firmly. Clone size is given for some rows only: seen once, a few or many times, or a class if the clone is expanded.

.	.	TRBV4-1	TRBJ1-2	CASSHPQFREGYIF	TGCGCCAGCAGCCATCCGCAATTCCGCGAAGGCTACATCTTC
.	.	TRBV5-1	TRBJ1-4	CASRLLRGPNEKLFF	TGCGCCAGCAGATTGTTGCGGGGCCCTAATGAAAAACTGTTTTTT
.	many	TRBV12-3/TRBV12-4	TRBJ1-2	CASSSQEHYGYTF	TGTGCCAGCAGTTCCCAGGAGCACTATGGCTACACCTTC
TRBD1	.	TRBV6-1	TRBJ1-5	CASRIGTGPDQPQHF	TGTGCCAGCAGGATCGGGACAGGACCCGATCAGCCCCAGCATTTT
TRBD2	.	TRBV7-8	TRBJ2-7	CASSLSPWLAGGSPHYDQYF	TGTGCCAGCAGCTTAAGCCCTTGGCTAGCGGGGGGCTCCCCCCACTACGATCAGTACTTC
.	many	TRBV12-5	TRBJ1-4	CASGSTRWFLFF	TGTGCTAGTGGCTCCACTCGGTGGTTCCTGTTTTTT
.	.	TRBV4-2	TRBJ2-5	CASSRDRGVARVETQYF	TGTGCCAGCAGTCGAGATCGTGGGGTCGCTCGGGTTGAGACCCAGTACTTC
.	many	TRBV11-2	TRBJ2-7	CASSPTGGQSYEQYF	TGTGCCAGCAGCCCTACCGGGGGCCAGTCCTACGAGCAGTACTTC
.	.	TRBV5-1	TRBJ2-1	CASSWVQFYNEQFF	TGCGCCAGCAGCTGGGTACAGTTTTATAATGAGCAGTTCTTC
.	.	TRBV4-1	TRBJ2-4	CASSQMVQNIQNF	TGCGCCAGCAGCCAGATGGTCCAAAACATTCAGAACTTC
.	many	TRBV11-2	TRBJ1-6	CASSQEVRDSPLHF	TGTGCCAGCAGCCAAGAGGTCAGGGATTCACCCCTCCACTTT
.	once	TRBV11-2	TRBJ2-2	CASSSGGGMNSGELFF	TGTGCCAGCAGCTCTGGAGGTGGGATGAACAGCGGGGAGCTGTTTTTT
.	many	TRBV6-5	TRBJ1-1	CASSYVGGRAPLMNTEAFF	TGTGCCAGCAGTTACGTGGGGGGCAGGGCGCCTCTCATGAACACTGAAGCTTTCTTT
.	.	TRBV11-2	TRBJ2-2	CASSSSWVNTVGLFF	TGTGCCAGCAGCTCCTCATGGGTGAACACCGTGGGGCTGTTTTTT
.	once	TRBV10-3	TRBJ2-7	CNTGKVNYEQYF	TGTAACACTGGGAAGGTAAACTACGAGCAGTACTTC
.	.	TRBV4-2	TRBJ2-2	CASSQVALPRELLF	TGTGCTAGCAGCCAAGTAGCTCTCCCCAGGGAGCTGTTATTT
TRBD2	.	TRBV29-1	TRBJ2-4	CSVEVAGAQNIQNF	TGCAGCGTTGAAGTAGCGGGAGCCCAAAACATTCAGAACTTC
TRBD1	.	TRBV4-1	TRBJ1-2	CASSQDWDRNYGYTF	TGCGCTAGCAGCCAAGACTGGGACAGAAACTATGGCTACACCTTC
.	few	TRBV11-2	TRBJ2-5	CASSLEGEEAQYF	TGTGCCAGTAGCTTAGAAGGGGAAGAGGCCCAGTACTTC
.	many	TRBV4-2	TRBJ1-5	CASSQVRSAPGYSQPQHF	TGTGCCAGCAGCCAAGTACGATCGGCCCCGGGCTACAGTCAGCCCCAGCATTTT
TRBD1	many	TRBV4-1	TRBJ2-3	CASTRGSTDTQYF	TGCGCCAGCACCAGGGGGAGCACAGATACGCAGTATTTT
.	.	TRBV5-1	TRBJ1-1	CASSLEPNTEAFF	TGCGCCAGCAGCTTGGAACCGAACACTGAAGCTTTCTTT
.	.	TRBV11-3	TRBJ2-1	CASSFDGKNNEQFF	TGTGCCAGCAGCTTCGACGGAAAGAACAATGAGCAGTTCTTC
TRBD2	many	TRBV28	TRBJ2-1	CASSSGGDSYNEQFF	TGTGCCAGTTCCAGCGGGGGGGACTCCTACAATGAGCAGTTCTTC
TRBD1	.	TRBV11-2	TRBJ2-5	CASSLGDRDQYTQYF	TGTGCCAGCAGCTTAGGGGACAGGGATCAATATACCCAGTACTTC
.	.	TRBV11-2	TRBJ2-1	CASSPQITGASINEQFF	TGTGCCAGCAGCCCACAAATAACGGGGGCGAGCATCAATGAGCAGTTCTTC
TRBD2	few	TRBV28	TRBJ2-1	CASSVLGLSSGRGSYNEQFF	TGTGCCAGCAGCGTTTTAGGGTTGTCTAGCGGGAGGGGCTCCTACAATGAGCAGTTCTTC
.	many	TRBV6-1	TRBJ2-4	CASRSGDSTDRNIQYF	TGTGCCAGTCGCAGTGGAGACTCAACCGACAGAAACATTCAGTACTTC
TRBD2	.	TRBV11-2	TRBJ2-5	CAGSFAGEGTQYF	TGTGCCGGCAGCTTCGCTGGGGAGGGGACCCAGTACTTT
TRBD1	.	TRBV4-1	TRBJ2-3	CASSHLDRDADTHYF	TGCGCCAGCAGCCACCTCGACAGGGATGCAGATACGCACTATTTT
TRBD2	few	TRBV20-1	TRBJ2-4	CSAYGLAGGLAKNIQYF	TGCAGTGCATACGGACTAGCGGGGGGGCTAGCCAAAAACATTCAGTACTTC
.	many	TRBV6-5	TRBJ2-5	CASSSLGGEAQYF	TGTGCCAGCAGTTCACTAGGAGGGGAGGCCCAGTACTTC
TRBD2	once	TRBV5-5	TRBJ2-1	CASSRARRGDNEQFF	TGTGCCAGCAGCCGCGCAAGACGGGGGGACAATGAGCAGTTCTTC
.	.	TRBV13	TRBJ2-2	CASSLGTGELYF	TGTGCCAGCAGCTTAGGAACCGGGGAGCTGTATTTC
.	once	TRBV6-2/TRBV6-3	TRBJ1-5	CASSKAGSNQPQHF	TGTGCCAGCAGTAAGGCGGGCAGCAATCAGCCCCAGCATTTT
.	.	TRBV6-6	TRBJ1-3	CASSDRQTSGSTIYF	TGTGCCAGCAGTGACCGACAGACTTCTGGAAGCACCATATATTTT
.	.	TRBV29-1	TRBJ2-6	CNVELGVSGTNVLTF	TGCAACGTTGAACTAGGGGTATCTGGGACCAACGTCCTGACTTTC
TRBD2	few	TRBV5-1	TRBJ2-4	CAGCSGGAGNIQYF	TGCGCCGGCTGCTCCGGGGGGGCCGGGAACATTCAGTACTTC
.	many	TRBV6-5	TRBJ2-1	CASSYRVAGAQFF	TGTGCCAGCAGTTACCGGGTGGCAGGGGCTCAGTTCTTC
.	many	TRBV6-2/TRBV6-3	TRBJ2-5	CASSYLSPPTPSGTQYF	TGTGCCAGCAGTTATCTCTCGCCCCCTACCCCGAGCGGGACCCAGTACTTC
.	.	TRBV10-2	TRBJ2-2	CASKEGSTGELFF	TGCGCCAGCAAGGAGGGAAGCACTGGGGAACTGTTTTTT